This TCR beta chain stems from a study of control samples from healthy donors and cancer patients. This table comes from immunoSEQ multiplex PCR, and its TCRdb copy is limited to in-frame clones, with some not included. The sample carries roughly 120,000 clones, 89% recorded once. This clonotype was sampled from a man aged 45-65 years in good health. The sequenced sample was blood.

In DNA form, the CDR3 reads TGTGCCAGCAGTTTAACAGGGGGCGATGACACTGAAGCTTTCTTT. Protein product: CASSLTGGDDTEAFF. The V call is TRBV6-5, the J call TRBJ1-1; 9 bases fit TRBD1. CDR1 is MNHEY, CDR2 SVGAGI, per germline. With 4 bases clipped from V and 3 bases from J, the junction kept 6 bases outside the gene matches. The length of the CDR3 is 15 residues.